A single sample is the source of the 27 T cell receptor beta chains below, sequenced in a study of T-cell reconstitution after alpha-beta-depleted transplantation in children. Researchers prepared the TCRbeta library using unique molecular identifiers, the study reports. TCRdb passed the PCR reads through MiXCR, listing each CDR3 protein once. The data contain just over 950,000 distinct CDR3 sequences, about 31% of them singletons. The starting material was PBMCs, mostly from graft donor cells, obtained 360 days after TCRalphabeta/CD19-depleted stem cell transplant. These receptors all come from a boy less than two years old who had a stem cell transplant for SCID, so the T cells may come from the graft donor.

V and J are TRBV6-2 or TRBV6-3 and TRBJ1-5; D might be TRBD1 (5 bases). The CDR3 extends over 15 amino acids. Germline CDR1 reads MNHEY; CDR2 reads SVGEGT. The V end was cut by 5 bases, the J end by 6 bases, with 17 bases between. The CDR3 nucleotides are TGTGCCAGCAGTCCTGGGACGGGACGGGCTCAGCCCCAGCATTTT. Encoded protein: CASSPGTGRAQPQHF.

The chain combines TRBV12-3 or TRBV12-4 with TRBJ2-7; 7 bases align to TRBD2. There are 14 residues in the CDR3. Trimming removed 2 bases from V and 5 bases from J; junction bases left unmatched: 6. Written as DNA, the CDR3 is TGTGCCAGCAGTTTAACGGGGGGACTCGACGAGCAGTACTTC. Translating gives CASSLTGGLDEQYF.

In this sample, this clonotype turned up a few times. The chain couples TRBV9 to TRBJ2-7; 7 bases match TRBD1. Germline V CDR1 and CDR2: SGDLS, YYNGEE. V shed 2 bases, J shed 5 bases, and the junction held 10 bases outside the gene matches. The CDR3 is 15 residues long. As DNA, the CDR3 is TGTGCCAGCAGCGTCTCCGGGACAGTATATAACGAGCAGTACTTC. It translates to CASSVSGTVYNEQYF.

V is TRBV20-1 and J is TRBJ2-5, with TRBD2 identical over 10 bases. CDR1 is DFQATT, CDR2 SNEGSKA, per germline (reference sequence). V lost 1 base and J lost 1; bases outside the gene matches: 9. The CDR3 contains 17 residues. The CDR3 bases are TGCAGTGCTAGAGCTTTTGGGAGCGGGGGGGTCCAAGAGACCCAGTACTTC. The encoded protein is CSARAFGSGGVQETQYF.

The gene calls are TRBV6-5 and TRBJ2-1; D possibly corresponds to TRBD2 (5 bases). V dropped 2 bases and J dropped 5 bases, with 10 bases sitting between them. CDR3 size: 14 residues. The germline V gene has CDR1 MNHEY and CDR2 SVGAGI. The CDR3 protein is CASSYRRVHNEQFF. In DNA form, the CDR3 reads TGTGCCAGCAGTTACAGGCGGGTCCACAATGAGCAGTTCTTC.

V gene TRBV6-1 combines with J gene TRBJ2-7; TRBD1 aligns across 8 bases. This CDR3 has 14 residues. J lost 4 bases, V lost 5 bases, and 7 bases had no gene match. Per the germline V gene, CDR1 is MNHNS and CDR2 is SASEGT. DNA of the CDR3: TGTGCCAGCAGTCGCGGACAGGGACAGTACGAGCAGTACTTC. Translation gives CASSRGQGQYEQYF.

In DNA, the CDR3 is TGTGCCAGCAGCTTAGAGGGTCGGGCGGGCATGCCCTACGAGCAGTACTTC. This sequence encodes CASSLEGRAGMPYEQYF. The chain carries TRBV11-2 and TRBJ2-7, with a possible D match to TRBD2 (5 bases). In germline, CDR1 is SGHAT, CDR2 FQNNGV. The germline V and J ends were trimmed by 0 bases and 2 bases, with 17 bases remaining between them. The CDR3 contains 17 residues.

This chain joins TRBV11-3 and TRBJ2-7; 9 nucleotides match TRBD2. This CDR3 is 15 amino acids long. Germline CDR1 is SGHNT and CDR2 is YENEEA. The junction had 10 bases not matched to a gene; V was cut back by 5 bases and J by 5 bases. The CDR3, as DNA: TGTGCCAGCAGCCCAGGACTAGCGACCGCCGACGAGCAGTACTTC. This encodes CASSPGLATADEQYF.

V is TRBV25-1 and J is TRBJ2-1; weak D call: TRBD2 (5 bases). Germline-derived CDR1 and CDR2 are MGHDK and SYGVNS. This CDR3 contains 16 residues. With 1 base removed from V and 5 bases from J, the gap between germline ends came to 15 bases. The CDR3 region is CASSESGKGNNNEQFF. The CDR3 bases are TGTGCCAGCAGTGAATCGGGGAAAGGGAATAACAATGAGCAGTTCTTC. Variable domain in full (rest from reference TRBV25-1 and TRBJ2-1): EADIYQTPRYLVIGTGKKITLECSQTMGHDKMYWYQQDPGMELHLIHYSYGVNSTEKGDLSSESTVSRIRTEHFPLTLESARPSHTSQYLCASSESGKGNNNEQFFGPGTRLTVL.

This clonotype was detected only a few times. V gene TRBV28 combines with J gene TRBJ2-4; D not certain. Trimming left V 1 base short and J 4 bases short, with 5 bases between. This CDR3 is 13 amino acids long. Germline values: CDR1 MDHEN, CDR2 SYDVKM. The CDR3 nucleotides are TGTGCCAGCAGTTTATTATCAAAAAACATTCAGTACTTC. Protein product: CASSLLSKNIQYF.

In its sample, this clonotype was seen once. The germline gene is not matched at one end of the junction; a read error may be the cause. The chain combines TRBV5-1 with TRBJ2-5; no reliable D call. In germline, CDR1 is SGHRS, CDR2 YFSETQ. The CDR3 extends over 12 amino acids. The CDR3 nucleotides are TGCGCCAGCCGCTTGAATGCGGAGACCCAGTACTTC. It encodes CASRLNAETQYF.

The chain joins TRBV12-3 or TRBV12-4 to TRBJ2-5; 12 positions match TRBD2. The J segment lost 4 bases and the V segment lost 0 bases, leaving 6 bases of the junction unmatched. There are 17 residues in the CDR3. The CDR3 bases are TGTGCCAGCAGTTTAGCCCCCGGGACTAGCGGGCGAGAGACCCAGTACTTC. Translating it yields CASSLAPGTSGRETQYF.

V usage is TRBV5-1 and J usage is TRBJ1-2, with 8 positions matching TRBD1. From germline, CDR1 is SGHRS and CDR2 YFSETQ. The CDR3 has 15 amino acids. Trimming at V came to 4 bases and at J to 2 bases, leaving 7 bases not matched to a gene. CDR3 loop: CASSPYRTGNYGYTF. The CDR3 DNA reads TGCGCCAGCAGCCCATACCGGACAGGGAACTATGGCTACACCTTC.

This clonotype was seen more than once but under ten times. The gene calls are TRBV20-1 and TRBJ1-5, with TRBD1 matching 10 bases. V dropped 0 bases and J dropped 3; count of bases not matched to a gene: 5. This CDR3 is 16 amino acids long. Germline loops: CDR1 DFQATT, CDR2 SNEGSKA (reference sequence). The CDR3 loop is CSARDEGQGNNQPQHF. CDR3 nucleotides: TGCAGTGCTAGAGATGAGGGACAGGGGAACAATCAGCCCCAGCATTTT.

The J gene is TRBJ2-5, the V gene TRBV2; D unresolved. This CDR3 is built from 14 residues. Trimming took 3 bases from V and 2 from J, leaving 10 bases between them. Germline loops: CDR1 SNHLY, CDR2 FYNNEI. As DNA, the CDR3 is TGTGCCAGCAGTGATGTGCAGATACAAGAGACCCAGTACTTC. Translating it yields CASSDVQIQETQYF.

The chain links TRBV12-3 or TRBV12-4 to TRBJ2-4; 8 bases are a match to TRBD1. The CDR3 runs 18 residues. The V segment lost 2 bases and the J segment 1 base; nucleotides outside the gene matches: 10. The CDR3 DNA reads TGTGCCAGCAGTTTATTTGCAGGGGGCGCTTTGGCCAAAAACATTCAGTACTTC. This sequence encodes CASSLFAGGALAKNIQYF.

This clonotype was counted between two and nine times. The chain employs TRBV7-9 and TRBJ2-7; D possibly corresponds to TRBD1 (8 bases). Trimming took 5 bases from V and 3 from J, leaving 14 bases between them. The CDR3 loop spans 14 amino acids. Germline CDR1 reads SEHNR; CDR2 reads FQNEAQ (reference sequence). The CDR3 here is CASSAQGGLYEQYF. CDR3 bases: TGTGCCAGCAGCGCACAGGGGGGGCTCTACGAGCAGTACTTC.

The J gene is TRBJ2-7, the V gene TRBV27; TRBD2 matches 10 bases. The CDR3 sequence is 16 residues long. Germline trimming cut 2 bases from V and 7 bases from J; bases unmatched to any gene: 11. Germline V gene data show CDR1 as MNHEY and CDR2 as SMNVEV (reference sequence). CDR3: CASSLGASGGPWEQYF. CDR3 sequence (DNA): TGTGCCAGCAGTTTAGGGGCTAGCGGGGGTCCCTGGGAGCAGTACTTC.

The sample holds a few counts of this clonotype. The V call is TRBV3-1, the J call TRBJ1-6, with unresolved D. The CDR3 is 16 amino acids. V shed 0 bases and J shed 9 bases, with 15 bases lying between them. Germline values: CDR1 LGHDT, CDR2 YNNKEL (reference sequence). The CDR3: CASSQEPFREGSPLHF. The CDR3, as DNA: TGTGCCAGCAGCCAAGAGCCCTTCCGGGAAGGTTCACCCCTCCACTTT.

The rearrangement uses TRBV30 and TRBJ1-1; TRBD1 might be the D (5 bases). Germline CDR1 GTSNPN, CDR2 SVGIG (reference sequence). The CDR3 totals 13 residues. V was cut by 7 bases and J by 1 base, with 13 bases left in between. CDR3 coding DNA: TGTGCCTTGAACAGGTTTTGGAACACTGAAGCTTTCTTT. It codes for CALNRFWNTEAFF.

This clonotype showed up just a few times. The V gene is TRBV12-5, the J gene TRBJ2-5, with D hard to call. The V gene lost 5 bases and the J gene lost 8 bases, with 9 bases spanning the gap. The CDR3 covers 11 residues. Germline V gene lookup returns CDR1 LGHNT and CDR2 FRNRAP. DNA of the CDR3: TGTGCTAGTGGTCCAGGTCGAACCCAGTACTTC. This translates into CASGPGRTQYF.

This chain uses TRBV5-1 with TRBJ2-2; D gene unclear. CDR1 and CDR2 (germline): SGHRS, YFSETQ. Between the trimmed V and J ends, which lost 0 bases and 0 bases, there was a span of 9 bases. There are 16 residues in the CDR3. This CDR3 is CASSLEARTNTGELFF. Written as DNA, the CDR3 is TGCGCCAGCAGCTTGGAGGCCAGAACGAACACCGGGGAGCTGTTTTTT.

This chain joins TRBV4-1 and TRBJ1-4; D not certain. V lost 6 bases to trimming and J lost 0 bases, with 11 bases between them. This CDR3 is 15 amino acids long. Germline assignment: CDR1 MGHRA and CDR2 YSYEKL. This CDR3 is CASSRIGATNEKLFF. In nucleotides, the CDR3 is TGCGCCAGCAGTCGTATTGGAGCAACTAATGAAAAACTGTTTTTT.

This clonotype was recorded at least ten times. This CDR3 is CASSPNLAGNEQFF. The CDR3 bases are TGTGCCAGCAGCCCTAACCTAGCGGGCAATGAGCAGTTCTTC. The rearrangement links TRBV3-1 to TRBJ2-1; 8 nucleotides match TRBD2. V lost 4 bases and J lost 6; bases outside the gene matches: 5. Germline CDR1 and CDR2: LGHDT and YNNKEL (reference sequence). The CDR3 consists of 14 residues.

The CDR3 protein is CASLAKNIQYF. CDR3 sequence (DNA): TGTGCCAGCCTAGCCAAAAACATTCAGTACTTC. V gene TRBV6-1 combines with J gene TRBJ2-4; no clear D gene. Germline assignment: CDR1 MNHNS and CDR2 SASEGT. The V and J ends lost 8 bases and 0 bases respectively, with 2 bases between them. The CDR3 contains 11 residues.

CDR3 in amino acids: CASSWGGLAKDTGELFF. The CDR3, as DNA: TGCGCCAGCAGCTGGGGGGGACTAGCGAAGGACACCGGGGAGCTGTTTTTT. The gene calls are TRBV5-1 and TRBJ2-2, with TRBD2 identical over 10 bases. CDR1 is SGHRS, CDR2 YFSETQ, per germline. V lost 3 bases and J lost 3; bases outside the gene matches: 8. The CDR3 totals 17 residues.

The chain uses TRBV27 and TRBJ2-7; 9 nucleotides match TRBD1. There are 15 residues in the CDR3. Germline CDR1 reads MNHEY; CDR2 reads SMNVEV (reference sequence). V shed 6 bases, J shed 4 bases, and the junction held 10 bases outside the gene matches. The DNA of the CDR3 is TGTGCCAGCAGCCCGGACAGGGGAGATGAGTACGAGCAGTACTTC. Translated, it gives CASSPDRGDEYEQYF.